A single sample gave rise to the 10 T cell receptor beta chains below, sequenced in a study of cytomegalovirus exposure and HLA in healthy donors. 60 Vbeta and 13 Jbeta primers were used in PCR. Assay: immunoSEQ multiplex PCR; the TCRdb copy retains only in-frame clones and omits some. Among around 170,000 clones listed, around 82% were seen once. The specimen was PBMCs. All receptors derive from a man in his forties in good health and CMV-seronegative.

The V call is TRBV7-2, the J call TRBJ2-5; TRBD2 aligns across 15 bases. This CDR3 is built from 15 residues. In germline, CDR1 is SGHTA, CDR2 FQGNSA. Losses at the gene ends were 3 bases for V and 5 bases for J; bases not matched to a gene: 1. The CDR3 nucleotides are TGTGCCAGCAGCTTCGGGACTAGCGGGGGGGAGACCCAGTACTTC. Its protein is CASSFGTSGGETQYF. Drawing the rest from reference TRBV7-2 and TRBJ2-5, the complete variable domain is GAGVSQSPSNKVTEKGKDVELRCDPISGHTALYWYRQSLGQGLEFLIYFQGNSAPDKSGLPSDRFSAERTGGSVSTLTIQRTQQEDSAVYLCASSFGTSGGETQYFGPGTRLLVL.

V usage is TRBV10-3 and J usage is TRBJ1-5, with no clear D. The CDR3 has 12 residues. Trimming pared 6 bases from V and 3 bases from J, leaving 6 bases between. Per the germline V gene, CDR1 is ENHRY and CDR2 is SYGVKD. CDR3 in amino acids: CAISPDNQPQHF. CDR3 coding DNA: TGTGCCATCAGCCCAGACAATCAGCCCCAGCATTTT.

The CDR3 loop reads CASSLTEETQYF. CDR3 nucleotides: TGTGCCAGCAGCTTGACCGAGGAGACCCAGTACTTC. V usage is TRBV5-5 and J usage is TRBJ2-5; D is unclear. This CDR3 has 12 residues. Looked up from germline, CDR1 is SGHKS and CDR2 is YYEKEE (reference sequence). The V end lost 1 base, the J end lost 5 bases, and 6 bases lay between the germline ends.

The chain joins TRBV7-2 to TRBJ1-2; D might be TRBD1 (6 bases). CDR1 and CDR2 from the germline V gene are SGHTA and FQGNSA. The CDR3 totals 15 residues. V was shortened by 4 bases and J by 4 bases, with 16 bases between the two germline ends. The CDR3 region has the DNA TGTGCCAGCAGCTCCCAGTCAGGGGCGGGCTATGGCTACACCTTC. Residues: CASSSQSGAGYGYTF. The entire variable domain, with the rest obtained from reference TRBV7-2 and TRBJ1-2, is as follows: GAGVSQSPSNKVTEKGKDVELRCDPISGHTALYWYRQSLGQGLEFLIYFQGNSAPDKSGLPSDRFSAERTGGSVSTLTIQRTQQEDSAVYLCASSSQSGAGYGYTFGSGTRLTVV.

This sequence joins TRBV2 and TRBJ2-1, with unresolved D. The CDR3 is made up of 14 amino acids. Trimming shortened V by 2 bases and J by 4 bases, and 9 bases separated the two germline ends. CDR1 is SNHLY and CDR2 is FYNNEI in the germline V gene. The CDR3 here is CASSEIARYNEQFF. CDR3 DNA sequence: TGTGCCAGCAGTGAAATAGCTAGGTACAATGAGCAGTTCTTC.

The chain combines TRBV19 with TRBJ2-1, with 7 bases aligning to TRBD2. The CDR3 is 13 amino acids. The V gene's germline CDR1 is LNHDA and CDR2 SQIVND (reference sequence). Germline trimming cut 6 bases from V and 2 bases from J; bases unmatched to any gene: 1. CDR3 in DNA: TGTGCCAGTAGGGGGAGGGCCTACAATGAGCAGTTCTTC. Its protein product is CASRGRAYNEQFF.

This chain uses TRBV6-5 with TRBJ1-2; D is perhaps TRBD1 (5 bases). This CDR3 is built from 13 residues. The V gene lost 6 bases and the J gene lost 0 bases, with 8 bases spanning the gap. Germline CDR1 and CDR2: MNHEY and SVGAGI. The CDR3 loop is CASRRDSNYGYTF. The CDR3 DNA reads TGTGCCAGCAGAAGGGACTCTAACTATGGCTACACCTTC.

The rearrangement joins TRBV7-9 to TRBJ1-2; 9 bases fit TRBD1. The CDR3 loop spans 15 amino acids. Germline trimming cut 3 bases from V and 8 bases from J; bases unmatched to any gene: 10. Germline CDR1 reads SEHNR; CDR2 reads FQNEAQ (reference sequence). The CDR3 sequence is CASSLGQGIQKGYTF. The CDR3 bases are TGTGCCAGCAGCTTGGGACAGGGAATTCAAAAGGGCTACACCTTC.

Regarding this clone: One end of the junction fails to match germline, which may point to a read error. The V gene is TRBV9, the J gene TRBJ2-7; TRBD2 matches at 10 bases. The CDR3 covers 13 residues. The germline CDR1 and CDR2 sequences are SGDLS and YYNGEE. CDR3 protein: CASGALAGNSPIF. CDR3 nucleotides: TGTGCCTCCGGAGCACTAGCGGGAAACTCGCCTATATTC.

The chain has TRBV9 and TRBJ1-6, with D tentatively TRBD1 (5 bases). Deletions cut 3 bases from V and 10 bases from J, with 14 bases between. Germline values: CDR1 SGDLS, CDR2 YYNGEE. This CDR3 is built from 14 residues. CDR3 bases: TGTGCCAGCAGCGATGGGGACTTCAACTCACCCCTCCACTTT. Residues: CASSDGDFNSPLHF.